A selection of T cell receptor beta chains follows, all from one sample in a study of blood T cell repertoires in COVID-19. Assay: immunoSEQ multiplex PCR; the TCRdb copy retains only in-frame clones and omits some. The table includes roughly 150,000 clones, about four fifths detected once. The sequenced sample consisted of peripheral blood. All receptors derive from a man in his sixties or seventies who had recovered from COVID-19. Both conserved end residues are part of each CDR3. The order of the fields is D gene, J gene, V gene, CDR3 length, CDR3 protein. A D gene is named only where the DNA matches it firmly.

d_gene: TRBD2; j_gene: TRBJ2-7; v_gene: TRBV11-2; len: 14; CDR3aa: CASNEKTSGTEQYF
d_gene: TRBD2; j_gene: TRBJ2-1; v_gene: TRBV3-1/TRBV3-2; len: 17; CDR3aa: CASSQGASGASYNEQFF
d_gene: -; j_gene: TRBJ1-6; v_gene: TRBV13; len: 13; CDR3aa: CASSPRTDSPLHF
d_gene: -; j_gene: TRBJ1-1; v_gene: TRBV29-1; len: 12; CDR3aa: CSVGFSGTEAFF
d_gene: TRBD1; j_gene: TRBJ1-1; v_gene: TRBV5-1; len: 15; CDR3aa: CASKPQGPMNTEAFF
d_gene: -; j_gene: TRBJ2-7; v_gene: TRBV15; len: 13; CDR3aa: CATSRTEPYEQYF
d_gene: -; j_gene: TRBJ2-2; v_gene: TRBV7-2; len: 15; CDR3aa: CASSLWGVGTGELFF
d_gene: TRBD1; j_gene: TRBJ2-5; v_gene: TRBV5-1; len: 14; CDR3aa: CASSPGQIEETQYF
d_gene: TRBD1; j_gene: TRBJ1-2; v_gene: TRBV5-1; len: 16; CDR3aa: CASSLTGTGYDYGYTF
d_gene: -; j_gene: TRBJ2-1; v_gene: TRBV3-1/TRBV3-2; len: 12; CDR3aa: CASSLIGDKQFF
d_gene: TRBD1; j_gene: TRBJ2-7; v_gene: TRBV4-2; len: 14; CDR3aa: CASSRGQGTYEQYF
d_gene: -; j_gene: TRBJ1-1; v_gene: TRBV5-1; len: 14; CDR3aa: CASSRNVDTAEAFF
d_gene: -; j_gene: TRBJ1-2; v_gene: TRBV5-1; len: 14; CDR3aa: CASSSQTPSDGYTF
d_gene: TRBD2; j_gene: TRBJ2-3; v_gene: TRBV10-3; len: 18; CDR3aa: CAISESLAGGPETDTQYF
d_gene: TRBD2; j_gene: TRBJ2-7; v_gene: TRBV6-2/TRBV6-3; len: 18; CDR3aa: CASSYDMGLAGGPYEQYF
d_gene: TRBD1; j_gene: TRBJ1-4; v_gene: TRBV10-2; len: 13; CDR3aa: CASSEATGEKLFF
d_gene: TRBD1; j_gene: TRBJ1-5; v_gene: TRBV3-1/TRBV3-2; len: 15; CDR3aa: CASSQGTGGYQPQHF
d_gene: -; j_gene: TRBJ2-6; v_gene: TRBV7-9; len: 15; CDR3aa: CASSLEEAGANVLTF
d_gene: -; j_gene: TRBJ2-7; v_gene: TRBV18; len: 14; CDR3aa: CASSPSSESYEQYF
d_gene: -; j_gene: TRBJ2-7; v_gene: TRBV28; len: 13; CDR3aa: CASSMGLPYEQYF
d_gene: TRBD1; j_gene: TRBJ1-3; v_gene: TRBV5-5; len: 13; CDR3aa: CASSETGLSTIYF
d_gene: TRBD1; j_gene: TRBJ1-2; v_gene: TRBV6-6; len: 14; CDR3aa: CASRTGTGGLGYTF
d_gene: TRBD2; j_gene: TRBJ2-1; v_gene: TRBV6-2/TRBV6-3; len: 15; CDR3aa: CASSPPAGGYNEQFF
d_gene: TRBD1; j_gene: TRBJ1-2; v_gene: TRBV27; len: 14; CDR3aa: CASSPKTGNYGYTF
d_gene: TRBD2; j_gene: TRBJ2-1; v_gene: TRBV9; len: 15; CDR3aa: CASSFRGGMTNEQFF
d_gene: -; j_gene: TRBJ1-2; v_gene: TRBV6-7; len: 16; CDR3aa: CASRAGASERDYGYTF
d_gene: TRBD1; j_gene: TRBJ1-6; v_gene: TRBV19; len: 16; CDR3aa: CASSKSGTGYNSPLHF
d_gene: TRBD1; j_gene: TRBJ2-3; v_gene: TRBV7-3; len: 16; CDR3aa: CASSLSRGWSTDTQYF
d_gene: TRBD2; j_gene: TRBJ2-2; v_gene: TRBV18; len: 17; CDR3aa: CASSPGLAGRNTGELFF
d_gene: -; j_gene: TRBJ1-5; v_gene: TRBV19; len: 16; CDR3aa: CASSTRQFHSNQPQHF
d_gene: -; j_gene: TRBJ1-1; v_gene: TRBV3-1/TRBV3-2; len: 16; CDR3aa: CASALAGHAPNTEAFF
d_gene: TRBD1; j_gene: TRBJ2-3; v_gene: TRBV6-1; len: 14; CDR3aa: CASSETGGVDTQYF
d_gene: -; j_gene: TRBJ1-5; v_gene: TRBV29-1; len: 12; CDR3aa: CSVGERSQPQHF
d_gene: -; j_gene: TRBJ2-1; v_gene: TRBV2; len: 15; CDR3aa: CASTSVAEVDNEQFF
d_gene: -; j_gene: TRBJ2-1; v_gene: TRBV7-9; len: 14; CDR3aa: CASSLNSNDNEQFF
d_gene: -; j_gene: TRBJ2-1; v_gene: TRBV27; len: 13; CDR3aa: CASSWGQNNEQFF
d_gene: TRBD2; j_gene: TRBJ2-1; v_gene: TRBV5-1; len: 15; CDR3aa: CASSPAGGSYNEQFF
d_gene: TRBD1; j_gene: TRBJ2-1; v_gene: TRBV14; len: 14; CDR3aa: CASSRRTGGNEQFF
d_gene: -; j_gene: TRBJ1-1; v_gene: TRBV28; len: 15; CDR3aa: CASTPTGGAIVEAFF
d_gene: TRBD1; j_gene: TRBJ2-7; v_gene: TRBV5-1; len: 15; CDR3aa: CASSLGTGIHHEQYF
d_gene: TRBD1; j_gene: TRBJ2-1; v_gene: TRBV4-1; len: 15; CDR3aa: CASSQSRQGYNEQFF
d_gene: -; j_gene: TRBJ2-7; v_gene: TRBV19; len: 13; CDR3aa: CASSNPDNYEQYF
d_gene: TRBD2; j_gene: TRBJ2-2; v_gene: TRBV18; len: 16; CDR3aa: CASSREIASNTGELFF
d_gene: -; j_gene: TRBJ2-3; v_gene: TRBV5-1; len: 15; CDR3aa: CASSLGQGSTDTQYF
d_gene: TRBD1; j_gene: TRBJ1-6; v_gene: TRBV2; len: 16; CDR3aa: CASKPPGGSYNSPLHF
d_gene: TRBD1; j_gene: TRBJ1-6; v_gene: TRBV10-2; len: 16; CDR3aa: CASRWGTGSQNSPLHF
d_gene: -; j_gene: TRBJ2-7; v_gene: TRBV19; len: 12; CDR3aa: CASSTTGRQLYF
d_gene: -; j_gene: TRBJ2-7; v_gene: TRBV24-1; len: 14; CDR3aa: CATSDDDRTYEQYF
d_gene: -; j_gene: TRBJ2-5; v_gene: TRBV28; len: 14; CDR3aa: CASSWRLSQETQYF
d_gene: TRBD1; j_gene: TRBJ1-4; v_gene: TRBV19; len: 15; CDR3aa: CASSMGTGEVEKLFF
d_gene: -; j_gene: TRBJ2-5; v_gene: TRBV2; len: 17; CDR3aa: CASMWGQGGSRVETQYF
d_gene: -; j_gene: TRBJ1-5; v_gene: TRBV6-5; len: 15; CDR3aa: CASTLALAFNQPQHF
d_gene: -; j_gene: TRBJ1-1; v_gene: TRBV21-1; len: 19; CDR3aa: CASSKGPARTGESVTEAFF
d_gene: TRBD2; j_gene: TRBJ2-3; v_gene: TRBV15; len: 16; CDR3aa: CATSRGLAGGPDTQYF
d_gene: -; j_gene: TRBJ1-1; v_gene: TRBV5-1; len: 14; CDR3aa: CASSYAASYPEAFF
d_gene: TRBD1; j_gene: TRBJ2-7; v_gene: TRBV6-5; len: 14; CDR3aa: CASSFQQGTYEQYF
d_gene: TRBD2; j_gene: TRBJ2-7; v_gene: TRBV30; len: 15; CDR3aa: CAWSLLAGVSYEQYF
d_gene: TRBD1; j_gene: TRBJ2-7; v_gene: TRBV6-5; len: 14; CDR3aa: CASTSFDRGRGQYF